This TCR beta chain came from a study of T-cell reconstitution after alpha-beta-depleted transplantation in children (dated by TCRdb to the mid-2010s). For the study in its entirety: Using TCR repertoire profiling, the study quantitatively followed how T-cell immune reconstitution unfolded in children after TCRalphabeta/CD19-depleted allogeneic hematopoietic cell transplantation.

Study-level results and caveats: The frequencies of hyperexpanded clones fell over the following months, and after one year, T-cell counts and TCRbeta diversity were mostly attributed to newly produced T cells. In some patients, the high TCRbeta diversity seen at day 60 was put down to recipient T cells and intrathymic progenitors that had survived conditioning. The apparently early recovery of alphabetaT-cell counts about two months after transplant reportedly depended on only several hundred rapidly expanded clones that came from non-depleted graft cells.

The protocol used for the library was PCR. Sequenced using an Illumina HiSeq 2500. TCR library preparation used molecular barcoding, with unique molecular identifiers applied to normalize quantification of the TCRbeta repertoire. Through fastp at Q25 and MiXCR, TCRdb rebuilt clones from the public reads, retaining in-frame beta chains. Merged by CDR3 protein, the rows form single entries marked with the most common genes and DNA. This sample comprises almost 600,000 distinct CDR3 sequences, approximately 30% of them detected only once. The top ten hold just over 35% of the sample. Comments on this clonotype: No cognate antigen has been identified for it. Within one base of it there is no much larger clone, and no base qualities were kept.

Sample treatment or condition, as interpreted from the label and publication: allogeneic hematopoietic cell transplantation with graft depleted of TCRalphabeta T cells and CD19 B cells. The transplant recipients were children given TCRalphabeta/CD19-depleted allogeneic hematopoietic cell grafts. Compared with germline, V lacks 3 bases and J lacks 6 bases; bases without a gene match: 6. Taken from cysteine to phenylalanine, the CDR3 has 15 residues. Only the CDR3 part of the read is kept: 45 bases, read in frame from the first base. Sequences DFQATT (CDR1) and SNEGSKA (CDR2) are obtained from the germline V gene (reference sequence).

Here the chain combines TRBV20-1 and TRBJ1-5; 12 central bases correspond to TRBD1. The clonotype originates from a boy under three years old with Wiskott-Aldrich syndrome, due to receive a stem cell transplant. Sequencing used PBMCs, obtained before TCRalphabeta/CD19-depleted stem cell transplant. The sequence in DNA is TGCAGTGCTAGTGAGGGGACAGGGGGCACTCAGCCCCAGCATTTT. This translates into CSASEGTGGTQPQHF.